This TCR beta chain was captured in a study of siplizumab effects on memory and regulatory T cells. The assay was immunoSEQ multiplex PCR, and TCRdb's table has in-frame clones only and misses some. This table has 85,000 to 90,000 clones, about 90% appearing once. This clone was seen only once. Germline CDR1 is MNHEY and CDR2 is SVGAGI. V was cut by 3 bases and J by 5 bases, with 19 bases left in between. The CDR3 has 16 residues. The sequencing input was CD4+ T cells sorted from blood. The rearrangement joins TRBV6-5 to TRBJ1-1; possibly TRBD1 for D (5 bases). The TCR was taken from a human donor in good health. CDR3 amino acids: CASSYAWGGRGTEAFF. CDR3 nucleotide sequence: TGTGCCAGCAGTTATGCCTGGGGGGGGAGAGGGACTGAAGCTTTCTTT.